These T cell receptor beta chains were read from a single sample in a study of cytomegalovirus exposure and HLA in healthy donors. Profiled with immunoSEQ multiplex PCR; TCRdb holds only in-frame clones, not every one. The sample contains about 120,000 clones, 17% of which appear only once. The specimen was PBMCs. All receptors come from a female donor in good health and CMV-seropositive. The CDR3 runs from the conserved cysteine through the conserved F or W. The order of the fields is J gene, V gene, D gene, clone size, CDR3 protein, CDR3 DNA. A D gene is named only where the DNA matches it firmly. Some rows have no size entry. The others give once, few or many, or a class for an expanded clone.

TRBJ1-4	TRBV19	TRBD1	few	CASSGLTGATTNEKLFF	TGTGCCAGTAGTGGATTGACAGGGGCTACAACTAATGAAAAACTGTTTTTT
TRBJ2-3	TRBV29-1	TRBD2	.	CSVEGLAGVGTDTQYF	TGCAGCGTTGAAGGTCTAGCGGGAGTTGGCACAGATACGCAGTATTTT
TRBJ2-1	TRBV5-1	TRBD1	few	CASSYGTADEQFF	TGCGCCAGCAGCTATGGGACAGCCGACGAGCAGTTCTTC
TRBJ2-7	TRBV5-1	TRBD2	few	CASSLLSGTSNEQYF	TGCGCCAGCAGCTTGCTTTCCGGGACTAGCAACGAGCAGTACTTC
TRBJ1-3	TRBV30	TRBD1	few	CAWSVGTGGFGNTIYF	TGTGCCTGGAGTGTAGGGACAGGGGGCTTTGGAAACACCATATATTTT
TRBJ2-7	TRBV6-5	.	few	CASSYPGTDEQYF	TGTGCCAGCAGTTACCCAGGGACTGACGAGCAGTACTTC
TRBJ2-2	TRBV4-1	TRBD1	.	CASSPNRGRPTGELFF	TGCGCCAGCAGCCCGAACAGGGGGCGTCCCACCGGGGAGCTGTTTTTT
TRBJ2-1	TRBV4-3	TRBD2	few	CASSPRTSGGNSYNEQFF	TGCGCCAGCAGCCCACGGACTAGCGGGGGAAACTCCTACAATGAGCAGTTCTTC
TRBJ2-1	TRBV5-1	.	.	CASRVSGSYNEQFF	TGCGCCAGCAGGGTCAGCGGCTCCTACAATGAGCAGTTCTTC
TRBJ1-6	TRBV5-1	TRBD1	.	CASRGQDNSPLHF	TGCGCCAGCCGTGGACAGGATAATTCACCCCTCCACTTT
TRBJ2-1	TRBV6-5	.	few	CASSGRGFYNEQFF	TGTGCCAGCAGTGGTCGGGGGTTCTACAATGAGCAGTTCTTC
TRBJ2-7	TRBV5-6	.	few	CASSFDSQGREQYF	TGTGCCAGCAGCTTCGACTCACAGGGGAGGGAGCAGTACTTC
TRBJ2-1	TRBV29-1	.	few	CSVGKRGNYNEQFF	TGCAGCGTTGGAAAACGGGGAAACTACAATGAGCAGTTCTTC
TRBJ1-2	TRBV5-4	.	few	CASSFLGQGLGYTF	TGTGCCAGCAGCTTTTTAGGTCAGGGCTTGGGCTACACCTTC
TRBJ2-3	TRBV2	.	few	CASSEVVGQPDTQYF	TGTGCCAGCAGCGAAGTCGTTGGGCAGCCGGATACGCAGTATTTT
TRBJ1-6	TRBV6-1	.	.	CASRSTYNSPLHF	TGTGCCAGCAGAAGTACTTATAATTCACCCCTCCACTTT
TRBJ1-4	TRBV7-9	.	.	CASSLAQGGGNEKLFF	TGTGCCAGCAGCTTAGCGCAAGGGGGGGGTAATGAAAAACTGTTTTTT
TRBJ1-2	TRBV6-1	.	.	CASSERYNGYTF	TGTGCCAGCAGTGAACGTTATAATGGCTACACCTTC
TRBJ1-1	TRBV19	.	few	CASNRGSMNTEAFF	TGTGCCAGTAATAGAGGCAGCATGAACACTGAAGCTTTCTTT